This is a list of T cell receptor beta chains from one sample in a study of blood T cells in healthy people across ages. A single record per CDR3 protein comes from TCRdb applying MiXCR to the 5' RACE reads. The table has approximately 800,000 distinct CDR3 sequences, around 34% seen once. Sequenced: blood. The receptors derive from a man between 18 and 35 years old in good health. Both conserved end residues are part of each CDR3. D genes are given only for firm matches. Clone size is shown for a subset of rows, as once, few, many or a class of expanded clone.

V	D	size	J	CDR3	DNA
TRBV20-1	TRBD2	few	TRBJ2-3	CSAQLAGGRKDTQYF	TGCAGTGCCCAGCTGGCGGGGGGGCGTAAAGATACGCAGTATTTT
TRBV10-3	TRBD1	few	TRBJ2-2	CAISEKLGQGAITGELFF	TGTGCCATCAGTGAGAAGCTCGGGCAGGGGGCGATCACCGGGGAGCTGTTTTTT
TRBV5-1	.	few	TRBJ1-4	CASTFSPNEKLFF	TGCGCCAGCACCTTCTCTCCTAATGAAAAACTGTTTTTT
TRBV3-1	TRBD1	.	TRBJ2-1	CASSRGQGINEQFF	TGTGCCAGCAGCCGGGGACAGGGGATAAATGAGCAGTTCTTC
TRBV27	.	.	TRBJ2-3	CASSSTGWDTQYF	TGTGCCAGCAGTTCCACTGGGTGGGATACGCAGTATTTT
TRBV7-2	TRBD2	few	TRBJ2-1	CASSLRAGEYNEQFF	TGTGCCAGCAGCTTACGAGCGGGGGAATACAATGAGCAGTTCTTC
TRBV7-2	TRBD1	many	TRBJ1-1	CASSAPGTGAEAFF	TGTGCCAGCAGCGCCCCCGGGACAGGAGCCGAAGCTTTCTTT
TRBV4-3	TRBD2	.	TRBJ2-3	CASNLRLAGGPRTQYF	TGCGCCAGCAACTTAAGATTAGCGGGGGGGCCAAGGACGCAGTATTTT
TRBV24-1	TRBD1	once	TRBJ2-3	CATSDSTKRDSTDRQYF	TGTGCCACCAGTGATTCAACCAAACGGGACAGCACAGATAGGCAGTATTTT
TRBV5-1	.	.	TRBJ1-1	CASSLEAGQNTEAFF	TGCGCCAGCAGCTTGGAGGCGGGACAAAACACTGAAGCTTTCTTT
TRBV4-2	.	.	TRBJ1-2	CASSQDRSAGEDGYTF	TGTGCCAGCAGCCAAGATCGATCGGCAGGGGAGGATGGCTACACCTTC
TRBV11-2	.	.	TRBJ2-1	CASSLVLLPSSYNEQFF	TGTGCCAGCAGCTTAGTACTACTACCGAGCTCCTACAATGAGCAGTTCTTC
TRBV12-3/TRBV12-4	TRBD1	.	TRBJ1-1	CASRWTGREAFF	TGTGCCAGCAGATGGACAGGGCGTGAAGCTTTCTTT
TRBV20-1	TRBD2	.	TRBJ2-3	CSAHGLAGRDAQYF	TGCAGTGCTCACGGACTAGCGGGGCGGGATGCGCAGTATTTT
TRBV12-3/TRBV12-4	.	many	TRBJ1-6	CASSSGTEGSPLHF	TGTGCCAGCAGCTCCGGGACTGAGGGTTCACCCCTCCACTTT
TRBV28	.	.	TRBJ2-6	CAGGNGANVLTF	TGTGCCGGGGGCAATGGGGCCAACGTCCTGACTTTC
TRBV4-3	TRBD1	.	TRBJ1-5	CASSQERGPDQPQHF	TGCGCCAGCAGCCAAGAAAGGGGGCCAGATCAGCCCCAGCATTTT
TRBV7-6	TRBD1	few	TRBJ2-7	CASSSRVGTGIYEQYF	TGTGCCAGCAGCTCGCGGGTCGGGACAGGCATCTACGAGCAGTACTTC
TRBV5-6	.	few	TRBJ1-6	CASSRVDYNSPLHF	TGTGCCAGCAGTCGGGTGGACTATAATTCACCCCTCCACTTT
TRBV12-3/TRBV12-4	.	.	TRBJ1-5	CASSPSTDQPQHF	TGTGCCAGCAGTCCCTCGACAGATCAGCCCCAGCATTTT
TRBV20-1	TRBD2	.	TRBJ2-3	CSAQWAGGTDTQYF	TGCAGTGCTCAATGGGCGGGGGGCACAGATACGCAGTATTTT
TRBV3-1	.	few	TRBJ2-7	CASSHSLPCGEPHYEQYF	TGTGCCAGCAGCCATTCTCTACCCTGCGGAGAGCCCCACTACGAGCAGTACTTC
TRBV6-1	.	.	TRBJ2-5	CASSQPASRARLPQETQYF	TGTGCCAGCAGCCAACCAGCTTCTAGGGCCCGACTTCCCCAAGAGACCCAGTACTTC
TRBV7-2	.	.	TRBJ2-7	CASNPYSHSYNEQYF	TGTGCCAGCAACCCATATAGCCACTCCTACAATGAGCAGTACTTC
TRBV6-5	TRBD1	.	TRBJ2-1	CASSSGTGVYNEQFF	TGTGCCAGCAGTTCCGGGACAGGGGTTTACAATGAGCAGTTCTTC
TRBV20-1	.	few	TRBJ1-6	CSARTRPYNSPLHF	TGCAGTGCTAGGACAAGGCCCTATAATTCACCCCTCCACTTT
TRBV20-1	.	.	TRBJ2-5	CSARVDSSEQYF	TGCAGTGCTAGAGTAGACAGCTCAGAGCAGTACTTC